These T cell receptor beta chains were read from a single sample in a study of control samples from healthy donors and cancer patients. Some clones are missing from TCRdb's copy, which holds only in-frame ones; the method was immunoSEQ multiplex PCR. The table includes about 160,000 clones, 96% detected once. Sequencing was done on a sample of blood. The receptors originated from a woman aged 25 to 45 in good health. CDR3s include the opening cysteine and the closing phenylalanine or tryptophan. The order of the fields is CDR3 DNA, CDR3 protein, D gene, V gene, J gene, clone size. A D gene is named only where the DNA matches it firmly. Some rows have no size entry. The others give once, few or many, or a class for an expanded clone.

TGTGCCAGCAGCTTAGCCGCAGGGAAGGGTGAAAAACTGTTTTTT,CASSLAAGKGEKLFF,.,TRBV7-9,TRBJ1-4,.
TGTGCCAGCAGGCGCACCGGGAGTAACTACGAGCAGTACTTC,CASRRTGSNYEQYF,.,TRBV5-6,TRBJ2-7,.
TGTGCCACCAGCAAGAACTCCGGACAGCCCCAGCATTTT,CATSKNSGQPQHF,.,TRBV15,TRBJ1-5,.
TGTGCCAGCGTTAGCGGGGGCGCAAACAATGAGCAGTTCTTC,CASVSGGANNEQFF,TRBD2,TRBV2,TRBJ2-1,.
TGTGCCAGCAGCTTGTCGATCGAAACTGAAGCTTTCTTT,CASSLSIETEAFF,.,TRBV5-6,TRBJ1-1,.
TGTGCCAGCAGAAAAAGTCCTGGAAACACCATATATTTT,CASRKSPGNTIYF,.,TRBV7-2,TRBJ1-3,once
TGTGCCAGCAGCCTCAGGGGTTCCTATAATTCACCCCTCCACTTT,CASSLRGSYNSPLHF,.,TRBV2,TRBJ1-6,.
TGTGCCAGCAGTGAATTGGCAGGTGGGAGATATAGCAATCAGCCCCAGCATTTT,CASSELAGGRYSNQPQHF,.,TRBV6-1,TRBJ1-5,once
TGTGCCAGTAGTATCCGGGGGAGCTCCTACAATGAGCAGTTCTTC,CASSIRGSSYNEQFF,.,TRBV19,TRBJ2-1,.
TGTGCCAGTAGTATTACCGGGACAGGGCCAACCGGGGAGCTGTTTTTT,CASSITGTGPTGELFF,TRBD1,TRBV19,TRBJ2-2,.
TGCGCCAGCAGCTTGGTCCCTCTTTTACTAGCGGGGGATCGGGATACGCAGTATTTT,CASSLVPLLLAGDRDTQYF,TRBD2,TRBV5-1,TRBJ2-3,.
TGTGCCAGCAGCTTGCGGACAGGGGTCTCACCCCTCCACTTT,CASSLRTGVSPLHF,TRBD1,TRBV5-6,TRBJ1-6,.
TGTGCCAGCAGCCGGACAAGCGAGCAGTACTTC,CASSRTSEQYF,.,TRBV3-1/TRBV3-2,TRBJ2-7,.
TGTGCCAGCAGCTTAGCGACAGGGGGAACCCAGCATTTT,CASSLATGGTQHF,TRBD1,TRBV7-9,TRBJ1-5,.
TGTGCCATCAGTGAGGTACAGGTTGCTCTCTCTGCTTTCTTT,CAISEVQVALSAFF,.,TRBV10-3,TRBJ1-1,.
TGTGCCAGTAGCCGAAGCGGCAGGGGGCGCGGCTACGAGCAGTACTTC,CASSRSGRGRGYEQYF,TRBD1,TRBV19,TRBJ2-7,.
TGTGCCAGCAGTGACTCGACAGGGGGCAGTGATACGCAGTATTTT,CASSDSTGGSDTQYF,TRBD1,TRBV6-5,TRBJ2-3,few
TGTGCCAGCAGTCGAGGGTCTAACACCGGGGAGCTGTTTTTT,CASSRGSNTGELFF,.,TRBV28,TRBJ2-2,.
TGTGCCAGCAGTTTCGGGGGAGTGTACTATGGCTACACCTTC,CASSFGGVYYGYTF,.,TRBV28,TRBJ1-2,.
TGCGCCAGCAGCTTGGTCGGGGGGAGTTACACTGAAGCTTTCTTT,CASSLVGGSYTEAFF,.,TRBV5-1,TRBJ1-1,.
TGTGCCAGCAGCCCCCCCGGGAGGAGAGATACGCAGTATTTT,CASSPPGRRDTQYF,TRBD2,TRBV9,TRBJ2-3,.
TGTGCCAGTAGTATGGCCGGGACAGAGTACGAGCAGTACTTC,CASSMAGTEYEQYF,TRBD1,TRBV19,TRBJ2-7,few
TGTGCCAGCAGTGCCCTAGCGGGAAGCACAGATACGCAGTATTTT,CASSALAGSTDTQYF,TRBD2,TRBV6-4,TRBJ2-3,once
TGCGCCAGCAGCCAAGAAGGTAGCGGGAGGGCGAACACCGGGGAGCTGTTTTTT,CASSQEGSGRANTGELFF,TRBD2,TRBV4-1,TRBJ2-2,.
TGCGCCAGCAGCTTTAGGGGGGGCAACACTGAAGCTTTCTTT,CASSFRGGNTEAFF,.,TRBV5-1,TRBJ1-1,.
TGTGCCAGCAGTTTAGTGGGGTGGGAGACCCAGTACTTC,CASSLVGWETQYF,.,TRBV27,TRBJ2-5,.
TGTGCCAGCAGTTTAAATCGCAGTCCAAGTCAGCCCCAGCATTTT,CASSLNRSPSQPQHF,.,TRBV28,TRBJ1-5,.
TGTGCCAGCAGGCAGGGGGTCGGTGAAGCTTTCTTT,CASRQGVGEAFF,TRBD1,TRBV28,TRBJ1-1,.
TGTGCCAGCAGCCTGGGCGGGCGGCCGAACATTCAGTACTTC,CASSLGGRPNIQYF,.,TRBV11-2,TRBJ2-4,.
TGTGCCAGCAGCTGGACAGGGAACGAGCAGTACTTC,CASSWTGNEQYF,TRBD1,TRBV7-8,TRBJ2-7,.
TGTGCCAGCAGTGCCACTAAGGTTCACCGGGACAGAACATATCAGCCCCAGCATTTT,CASSATKVHRDRTYQPQHF,TRBD1,TRBV2,TRBJ1-5,.
TGTGCCAGCTCACCACCGTGGGGGACAGGGCCCGGGGAGCTGTTTTTT,CASSPPWGTGPGELFF,TRBD1,TRBV18,TRBJ2-2,.
TGCAGCGTTGGGACTGATTCCTACGAGCAGTACTTC,CSVGTDSYEQYF,.,TRBV29-1,TRBJ2-7,.
TGTGCCAGTAGTATAGATCCGGACAGGGCTGGCAATCAGCCCCAGCATTTT,CASSIDPDRAGNQPQHF,TRBD1,TRBV19,TRBJ1-5,.
TGTGCCACCAGCGGAGGCCAGATGATTGCAGATACGCAGTATTTT,CATSGGQMIADTQYF,.,TRBV15,TRBJ2-3,.
TGTGCCAGCAGCTTTAGGCGGGACAGGGAGGGCGAGCAGTACTTC,CASSFRRDREGEQYF,TRBD1,TRBV7-8,TRBJ2-7,.
TGTGCCAGCAGATCCCTGGGGACAGGGGTCACTGAAGCTTTCTTT,CASRSLGTGVTEAFF,TRBD1,TRBV27,TRBJ1-1,.
TGTGCCAGCAGACGGATTGTCCCGAGCTCCTACAATGAGCAGTTCTTC,CASRRIVPSSYNEQFF,.,TRBV6-6,TRBJ2-1,.
TGTGCCAGCAGTTCTATTTCCGCGCTGGTGAACACTGAAGCTTTCTTT,CASSSISALVNTEAFF,.,TRBV28,TRBJ1-1,.
TGCGCCAGCAGCCCTTCACAGGGGGTGGGCACTGAAGCTTTCTTT,CASSPSQGVGTEAFF,TRBD1,TRBV4-1,TRBJ1-1,.
TGTGCCAGCAGTTCCCGATATTACGAGCAGTACTTC,CASSSRYYEQYF,.,TRBV6-2/TRBV6-3,TRBJ2-7,.
TGTGCCAGCAGTTTAAAAGAGGACAATGAGCAGTTCTTC,CASSLKEDNEQFF,.,TRBV12-3/TRBV12-4,TRBJ2-1,.
TGTGCCAGCAGCCGACCCCGGACAGACAACACTGAAGCTTTCTTT,CASSRPRTDNTEAFF,.,TRBV5-4,TRBJ1-1,.
TGTGCCAGCAGTCCCGATCGGGGGAAAACCAAAAACATTCAGTACTTC,CASSPDRGKTKNIQYF,.,TRBV28,TRBJ2-4,.
TGTGCCAGCACCCCGACAGGGCGGCACGAGCAGTACTTC,CASTPTGRHEQYF,TRBD1,TRBV28,TRBJ2-7,.
TGTGCCAGCAGTAGATGGGGTGGTACAGGGTTGAACACTGAAGCTTTCTTT,CASSRWGGTGLNTEAFF,.,TRBV27,TRBJ1-1,.
TGTGCCAGCAGTTTCCGGGACCTCACAGATACGCAGTATTTT,CASSFRDLTDTQYF,.,TRBV28,TRBJ2-3,.
TGTGCCAGCAGTCAGTCTGGGGGATACACTGAAGCTTTCTTT,CASSQSGGYTEAFF,.,TRBV6-5,TRBJ1-1,.
TGTGCCAGCAGGGATGGAAACACCATATATTTT,CASRDGNTIYF,.,TRBV9,TRBJ1-3,.
TGTGCCAGCAGGCAGAGGGGGGGTTCCTACAATGAGCAGTTCTTC,CASRQRGGSYNEQFF,.,TRBV14,TRBJ2-1,.
TGTGCCAGCAGCCGGACGGCTACCTACGAGCAGTACTTC,CASSRTATYEQYF,.,TRBV11-2,TRBJ2-7,.
TGTGCCAGCAGCACAAGGGACAGATCAGATAACTATGGCTACACCTTC,CASSTRDRSDNYGYTF,TRBD1,TRBV7-9,TRBJ1-2,.
TGTGCCAGCAGCTCCCAGGGGTCCATGAACACTGAAGCTTTCTTT,CASSSQGSMNTEAFF,.,TRBV7-9,TRBJ1-1,.
TGTGCCAGCAGTTTATCGGGAGGGATCAATCAGCCCCAGCATTTT,CASSLSGGINQPQHF,.,TRBV27,TRBJ1-5,.
TGTGCCAGCAGTCGACAGGGGGCCGGGAATTCACCCCTCCACTTT,CASSRQGAGNSPLHF,TRBD1,TRBV6-5,TRBJ1-6,once